This entry lists 17 T cell receptor beta chains sequenced from one sample in a study of Graves' ophthalmopathy and Graves' hyperthyroidism. RNA transcripts yielded amplified TCR beta CDR3 regions. HTBI primers were employed in first-round RT-PCR, then a second-round multiplex PCR followed. TCRdb recomputed calls from the multiplex PCR reads with MiXCR, one row per CDR3 protein. The table records about 400,000 distinct CDR3 sequences, approximately 20% of them present only once. The material sequenced was peripheral blood. These receptors were taken from a woman aged 18-35 years with Graves' ophthalmopathy.

This clonotype was observed many times. This rearrangement joins TRBV27 to TRBJ1-2; TRBD1 is a possible D gene (5 bases). Germline loops: CDR1 MNHEY, CDR2 SMNVEV (reference sequence). V was trimmed by 4 bases and J by 4 bases, leaving 10 bases between them. The CDR3 runs to 13 residues. DNA for the CDR3: TGTGCCAGCAGTTCCCAGGGTGGCTATGGCTACACCTTC. Its translation is CASSSQGGYGYTF.

This clonotype was recorded at least ten times. One end of the junction is discordant with germline, which a read error may explain. The chain joins TRBV4-1 to TRBJ2-2, with D perhaps matching TRBD2 (5 bases). Germline V gives CDR1 MGHRA, CDR2 YSYEKL. This CDR3 has 12 amino acids. CDR3 amino acids: CASSQVEGERTF. Written as DNA, the CDR3 is TGCGCCAGCAGCCAAGTCGAGGGAGAACGGACTTTT.

This clonotype was counted ten times or more. V is TRBV20-1 and J is TRBJ1-1, with TRBD1 as a possible D gene (6 bases). Germline assignment: CDR1 DFQATT and CDR2 SNEGSKA (reference sequence). With 3 bases removed from V and 1 base from J, the gap between germline ends came to 12 bases. The CDR3 runs to 14 residues. The CDR3 region has the DNA TGCAGTGCTAGGGCCGGGACATCGAACACTGAAGCTTTCTTT. It encodes CSARAGTSNTEAFF.

This clonotype was counted many times. The rearrangement links TRBV2 to TRBJ2-6; 7 bases line up with TRBD1. The junction had 10 bases not matched to a gene; V was cut back by 6 bases and J by 2 bases. The CDR3 covers 17 residues. Germline CDR1 reads SNHLY; CDR2 reads FYNNEI. This CDR3 is CASSRQGAVPGANVLTF. The CDR3 DNA is TGTGCCAGCAGCCGACAGGGCGCTGTCCCTGGGGCCAACGTCCTGACTTTC.

In its sample, this clonotype was seen many times. The chain has TRBV5-1 and TRBJ2-5, with D maybe TRBD1 (6 bases). The CDR3 is 15 residues long. V lost 1 base and J lost 5, with 15 bases in between. Germline-derived CDR1 and CDR2 are SGHRS and YFSETQ. In nucleotides, the CDR3 is TGCGCCAGCAGCTTGATAGCTGGGGGCGGGGAGACCCAGTACTTC. This gives the protein CASSLIAGGGETQYF.

In its sample, this clonotype was seen many times. The V call is TRBV6-2 or TRBV6-3, the J call TRBJ1-5; D is possibly TRBD1 (5 bases). The CDR3 extends over 15 amino acids. Germline V gene data show CDR1 as MNHEY and CDR2 as SVGEGT. Trimming pared 6 bases from V and 7 bases from J, leaving 19 bases between. CDR3 sequence (DNA): TGTGCCAGCAGCCCCCACAGGACGGGCGGGCAGCCCCAGCATTTT. Its translation is CASSPHRTGGQPQHF.

Ten or more counts support this clonotype. The chain has TRBV20-1 and TRBJ2-2; maybe TRBD1 (6 bases). Trimming removed 5 bases from V and 6 bases from J, with 13 bases in between. The CDR3 loop spans 13 amino acids. Looked up from germline, CDR1 is DFQATT and CDR2 is SNEGSKA (reference sequence). The CDR3 bases are TGCAGTGCTGGGGGCTTTACCGCCGGGGAGCTGTTTTTT. This translates into CSAGGFTAGELFF.

Here the CDR3 reads CASSYSMGSGANVLTF. CDR3 DNA: TGTGCCAGCAGTTACTCGATGGGTTCTGGGGCCAACGTCCTGACTTTC. The chain couples TRBV6-5 to TRBJ2-6; D is undetermined. The germline gives CDR1 MNHEY, CDR2 SVGAGI. V was clipped by 0 bases and J by 1 base, with 7 bases between them. This CDR3 comprises 16 residues.

This clonotype was seen repeatedly, ten times or more. The chain links TRBV7-3 to TRBJ2-2, with unresolved D. With 2 bases removed from V and 0 bases from J, the gap between germline ends came to 10 bases. The CDR3 has 16 amino acids. The germline gives CDR1 SGHTA, CDR2 FQGTGA. Here the CDR3 DNA reads TGTGCCAGCAGCTTACTCGGCCACACGAACACCGGGGAGCTGTTTTTT. Translating it yields CASSLLGHTNTGELFF.

This clonotype was seen repeatedly, ten times or more. A much larger clone sits a single nucleotide away, making a read error possible. This chain joins TRBV12-3 or TRBV12-4 and TRBJ2-5; TRBD2 might be the D (5 bases). V lost 5 bases and J lost 2, with 18 bases in between. This CDR3 contains 16 residues. The CDR3 reads CASSPLTRRVQETQYF. The CDR3 DNA reads TGTGCCAGCAGTCCGCTAACCAGGCGGGTGCAAGAGACCCAGTACTTC.

In its sample, this clonotype was seen many times. The chain has TRBV29-1 and TRBJ2-7; perhaps D is TRBD1 or TRBD2 (5 bases each). V gave up 5 bases and J gave up 3 bases, with 11 bases separating them. The germline gives CDR1 SQVTM, CDR2 ANQGSEA. CDR3 length: 12 residues. The CDR3 DNA follows: TGCAGCGTTAACGGGGACGACTACGAGCAGTACTTC. Translated, it gives CSVNGDDYEQYF.

This clonotype was counted at least ten times. J is TRBJ2-5 and V is TRBV7-2; a possible D gene is TRBD2 (6 bases). The CDR3 covers 14 residues. The ends were cut back, 2 bases at V and 2 bases at J, with 9 bases in the middle. Germline V lookup: CDR1 SGHTA, CDR2 FQGNSA. The CDR3 nucleotides are TGTGCCAGCAGCTTATATGCGGGGCAAGAGACCCAGTACTTC. Translated, it gives CASSLYAGQETQYF.

There are many counts of this clonotype. V is TRBV12-3 or TRBV12-4 and J is TRBJ1-3; D possibly corresponds to TRBD1 (6 bases). CDR3 length: 18 residues. Trimming cost V 1 base and J 0 bases, with 16 bases left between them. The CDR3 DNA sequence: TGTGCCAGCAGTTTAGGGTGGGGGACAACTCGCTCTGGAAACACCATATATTTT. Its translation: CASSLGWGTTRSGNTIYF.

This clonotype was observed many times. The CDR3 DNA is TGTGCCAGCAGAATGGCCCTTGGCAGGGAAGATGGCTACACCTTC. It encodes CASRMALGREDGYTF. The chain couples TRBV12-3 or TRBV12-4 to TRBJ1-2; TRBD1 is a possible D gene (5 bases). Trimming pared 6 bases from V and 6 bases from J, leaving 20 bases between. There are 15 residues in the CDR3.

The table lists this clonotype with many counts. The rearrangement uses TRBV6-2 or TRBV6-3 and TRBJ2-7, with D possibly being TRBD2 (6 bases). CDR1 is MNHEY, CDR2 SVGEGT, per germline. Trimming cost V 0 bases and J 2 bases, with 26 bases left between them. The CDR3 contains 20 residues. The CDR3, as DNA: TGTGCCAGCAGTTACTCGATTCGGGAAGTAGGCCAGCGGGCAACCTACGAGCAGTACTTC. Its protein product is CASSYSIREVGQRATYEQYF.

The gene calls are TRBV6-4 and TRBJ2-7; TRBD2 is a possible D gene (5 bases). The CDR3 is 11 amino acids. CDR1 is MRHNA, CDR2 SNTAGT, per germline. V lost 6 bases and J 11 bases, leaving 14 bases between the germline ends. For the CDR3, the DNA is TGTGCCAGCAGGGAGGAAGGTGGGGAGTACTTC. Translated: CASREEGGEYF.

The table lists this clonotype with a count of one. CDR3 amino acids: CASSLVAGGVETQYF. The CDR3 DNA is TGTGCCAGCAGTTTGGTTGCGGGAGGAGTTGAGACCCAGTACTTC. The V gene is TRBV12-3 or TRBV12-4, the J gene TRBJ2-5, with TRBD2 matching 8 bases. V lost 3 bases and J lost 5; bases outside the gene matches: 8. There are 15 residues in the CDR3.